The clone carrying this T cell receptor beta chain was counted only a few times. Its antigen is as yet unknown. Together with a sample-barcoded 5' primer, a J-beta primer mix was included in a second PCR lasting about 7 to 11 cycles. TCRdb processed the 5' RACE reads anew with MiXCR; each CDR3 protein has one entry. The sample has hundreds of thousands of distinct CDR3 sequences, 35% to 40% seen once. Isolation recovered at least 6 million PBMCs from every sample. This entry is derived from a study of blood T cells in healthy people across ages. Study conclusions and caveats: PBMCs went unsorted, and a conclusive naive versus antigen-experienced comparison was therefore prevented. Naive T cell percentage and TCR beta diversity correlated strongly. Diversity was estimated from one million T cells, and these estimates were considered underestimates.

The CDR3 covers 14 residues. Germline V gene lookup returns CDR1 MNHEY and CDR2 SVGEGT. Sequences were obtained from blood. V is TRBV6-2 or TRBV6-3 and J is TRBJ2-1; D uncertain. The DNA end lines up better with TRBJ2-7; the J call may be wrong. The origin of this receptor is a man aged 18 to 29 in good health. CDR3 DNA: TGTGCCAGCATCCCTGAGAACTCCTACAATGAGCAGTACTTC. Amino acid sequence: CASIPENSYNEQYF.